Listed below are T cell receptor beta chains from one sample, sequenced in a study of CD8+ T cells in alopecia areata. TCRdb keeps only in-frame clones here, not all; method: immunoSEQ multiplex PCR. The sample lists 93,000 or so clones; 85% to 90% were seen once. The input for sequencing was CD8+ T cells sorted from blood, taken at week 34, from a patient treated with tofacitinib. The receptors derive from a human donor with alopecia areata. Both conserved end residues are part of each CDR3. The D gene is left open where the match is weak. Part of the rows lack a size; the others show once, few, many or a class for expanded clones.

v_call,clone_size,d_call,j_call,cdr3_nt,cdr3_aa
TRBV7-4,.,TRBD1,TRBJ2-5,TGTGCCAGCAGCTTAGAGGGGACAGAAGAGACCCAGTACTTC,CASSLEGTEETQYF
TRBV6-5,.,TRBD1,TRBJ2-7,TGTGCCAGCAGTTACGGCGGGACAGGCTACGAGCAGTACTTC,CASSYGGTGYEQYF
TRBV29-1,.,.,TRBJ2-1,TGCAGCGTCGGCCGGGACAACTACAATGAGCAGTTCTTC,CSVGRDNYNEQFF
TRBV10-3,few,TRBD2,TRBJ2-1,TGTGCCATCAGCGGGACTAGCGGCTCCTACAATGAGCAGTTCTTC,CAISGTSGSYNEQFF
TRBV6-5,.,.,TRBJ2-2,TGTGCCAGCAGTCTCGGGGACACCGGGGAGCTGTTTTTT,CASSLGDTGELFF
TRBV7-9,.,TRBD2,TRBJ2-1,TGTGCCAGCAGCCCTAGACTAGCGGGGGGTCGGAATGAGCAGTTCTTC,CASSPRLAGGRNEQFF
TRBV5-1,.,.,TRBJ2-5,TGCGCCAGCAGCCTACCTGGGACCCAGTACTTC,CASSLPGTQYF
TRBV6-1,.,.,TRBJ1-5,TGTGCCAGCAGTGAGGGACTGGACCCGCCGCATTTT,CASSEGLDPPHF
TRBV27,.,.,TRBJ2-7,TGTGCCAGCAGTCCGGACATATACGAGCAGTACTTC,CASSPDIYEQYF
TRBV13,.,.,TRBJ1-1,TGTGCCAGCAGCCGTATCGGGGAATATAGGACTGAAGCTTTCTTT,CASSRIGEYRTEAFF
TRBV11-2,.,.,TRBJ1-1,TGTGCCAGCAGCCTTTATTTGGGAGGGGGGGACACTGAAGCTTTCTTT,CASSLYLGGGDTEAFF
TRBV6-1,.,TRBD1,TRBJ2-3,TGTGCCAGCAGCGGGACAGGGCCAGATACGCAGTATTTT,CASSGTGPDTQYF
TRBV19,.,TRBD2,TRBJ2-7,TGTGCCAGTAGTACTACTAGCGGCTCCTACGAGCAGTACTTC,CASSTTSGSYEQYF
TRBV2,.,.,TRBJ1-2,TGTGCCAGCAGGAGCTCCCAGGGCAGGAACTATGGCTACACCTTC,CASRSSQGRNYGYTF
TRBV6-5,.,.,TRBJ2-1,TGTGCCAGCAGCCCGAGCTCCTACAATGAGCAGTTCTTC,CASSPSSYNEQFF
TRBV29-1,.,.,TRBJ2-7,TGCAGCGTTGAAGATAGAGGGGCCCGCTACGAGCAGTACTTC,CSVEDRGARYEQYF
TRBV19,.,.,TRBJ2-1,TGTGCCAGTGGCTGGAAGATTGGAGGTGAGCAGTTCTTC,CASGWKIGGEQFF
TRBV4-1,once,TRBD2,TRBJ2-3,TGCGCCAGCAGCTTGACTAGCGGGACAGATACGCAGTATTTT,CASSLTSGTDTQYF
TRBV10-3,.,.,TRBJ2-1,TGTGCCATCAGTGCGACCTTTGAACTAGCAGCGAATGAGCAGTTCTTC,CAISATFELAANEQFF
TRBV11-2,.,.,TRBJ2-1,TGTGCCAGCAGCTTCAGAGGGACTGGGACCAATGAGCAGTTCTTC,CASSFRGTGTNEQFF
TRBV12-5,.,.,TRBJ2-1,TGTGCTAGTGGTTTGCCTACCAGGACAGAAAGCTCCTACAATGAGCAGTTCTTC,CASGLPTRTESSYNEQFF
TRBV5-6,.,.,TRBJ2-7,TGTGCCAGCAGCTTGGGAGGACCCTACGAGCAGTACTTC,CASSLGGPYEQYF
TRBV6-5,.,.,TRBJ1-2,TGTGCCAGCAGTCCCGGACTGTTCGGCTACACCTTC,CASSPGLFGYTF
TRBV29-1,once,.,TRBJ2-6,TGCAGCGTTGTAAACCGCAACTCTGGGGCCAACGTCCTGACTTTC,CSVVNRNSGANVLTF
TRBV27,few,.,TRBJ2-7,TGTGCCAGCAGTCGGCAGGGCGGCGAGCAGTACTTC,CASSRQGGEQYF